The 20 T cell receptor beta chains below come from one sample, sequenced in a study of shared clonotypes between healthy human individuals. Sequenced by immunoSEQ multiplex PCR; TCRdb stores in-frame clones only, minus some. The table includes 300,000 to 350,000 clones, more than 60% detected once. Sequenced material: memory CD4+ T cells sorted from blood. The subset here: CD45RA-negative fraction. These receptors were obtained from a young man in good health.

This chain links TRBV4-1 with TRBJ2-3, with TRBD1 as a possible D gene (6 bases). Trimming removed 5 bases from V and 8 bases from J, with 8 bases in between. Germline V CDR1 and CDR2: MGHRA, YSYEKL. CDR3 length: 11 amino acids. The CDR3 DNA reads TGCGCCAGCAGCTCCAGGGGTACGCAGTATTTT. The encoded protein is CASSSRGTQYF.

The genes are TRBV6-1 and TRBJ1-2, with D perhaps matching TRBD1 (5 bases). The germline V gene encodes CDR1 MNHNS and CDR2 SASEGT. The CDR3 runs 14 residues. The V end lost 6 bases, the J end lost 0 bases, and 11 bases lay between the germline ends. DNA of the CDR3: TGTGCCAGCAGCCAAATGACAGCTAACTATGGCTACACCTTC. Protein sequence: CASSQMTANYGYTF.

The gene calls are TRBV19 and TRBJ2-5, with 8 bases that match TRBD2. J was trimmed by 5 bases and V by 5 bases; bases with no gene match: 22. The CDR3 sequence is 19 residues long. The germline V gene has CDR1 LNHDA and CDR2 SQIVND (reference sequence). The CDR3 reads CASSPGLYGRGVFKETQYF. CDR3 bases: TGTGCCAGTAGTCCGGGCCTTTACGGGAGGGGGGTCTTTAAGGAGACCCAGTACTTC.

DNA of the CDR3: TGCGCCAGCAGCTTGCAAAACAGGGATCGGTACTTC. Residues: CASSLQNRDRYF. The gene calls are TRBV5-1 and TRBJ2-7, with D possibly being TRBD1 (6 bases). The CDR3 is 12 amino acids. Between the trimmed V and J ends, which lost 1 base and 12 bases, there was a span of 14 bases. Per germline, CDR1 SGHRS and CDR2 YFSETQ.

V and J are TRBV19 and TRBJ1-2; D unclear. CDR1 is LNHDA and CDR2 is SQIVND in the germline V gene (reference sequence). This CDR3 is built from 16 residues. The V gene lost 8 bases and the J gene lost 2 bases, with 21 bases spanning the gap. The CDR3 DNA reads TGTGCCAGTGTGCAGGTTCCGCCTCGTGGGAACTATGGCTACACCTTC. It codes for CASVQVPPRGNYGYTF.

The chain is built from TRBV7-2 and TRBJ1-1, with 7 positions matching TRBD1. The CDR3 runs to 15 residues. The V gene's germline CDR1 is SGHTA and CDR2 FQGNSA. The trim removed 4 bases at V and 1 base at J, leaving 6 bases unmatched. For the CDR3, the DNA is TGTGCCAGCAGCTACACAGGGGTTGGGAACACTGAAGCTTTCTTT. Translation gives CASSYTGVGNTEAFF.

This chain uses TRBV5-4 with TRBJ2-5; D is unresolved. Trimming stripped 4 bases from V and 2 bases from J, with 12 bases between. CDR1 SGHNT and CDR2 YYREEE come from the germline V gene (reference sequence). The CDR3 extends over 14 amino acids. The CDR3 protein is CASSGSLGQETQYF. The CDR3 nucleotides are TGTGCCAGCAGCGGCTCTCTGGGGCAAGAGACCCAGTACTTC.

The rearrangement links TRBV19 to TRBJ2-1; 9 bases are shared with TRBD2. With V trimmed by 6 bases and J by 8 bases, 11 bases remained unmatched. Germline CDR1 reads LNHDA; CDR2 reads SQIVND (reference sequence). The length of the CDR3 is 15 residues. The CDR3 spells CASRGSGRSDHEQFF. The CDR3 DNA reads as TGTGCCAGTAGAGGTAGCGGGAGATCAGATCATGAGCAGTTCTTC.

The chain employs TRBV18 and TRBJ2-5; 13 bases line up with TRBD2. The germline V gene has CDR1 KGHSH and CDR2 LQKENI. The V segment lost 3 bases and the J segment 0 bases; nucleotides outside the gene matches: 1. This CDR3 is built from 16 residues. Here the CDR3 reads CASSPGLAGHQETQYF. The DNA of the CDR3 is TGTGCCAGCTCACCGGGACTAGCGGGACACCAAGAGACCCAGTACTTC.

J is TRBJ2-5 and V is TRBV9, with D possibly matching TRBD2 (5 bases). The CDR3 totals 12 residues. Germline V gene data show CDR1 as SGDLS and CDR2 as YYNGEE. Between the trimmed V and J ends, which lost 0 bases and 5 bases, there was a span of 5 bases. The CDR3 protein is CASSVAGETQYF. Here the CDR3 DNA reads TGTGCCAGCAGCGTAGCGGGGGAGACCCAGTACTTC.

V and J are TRBV5-4 and TRBJ2-7; D not certain. CDR1 is SGHNT, CDR2 YYREEE, per germline (reference sequence). Trimming took off 0 bases at V and 3 bases at J, with 13 bases between the two ends. The CDR3 runs to 15 residues. In nucleotides, the CDR3 is TGTGCCAGCAGCTTGGGTCTGGACGGAAACTACGAGCAGTACTTC. It translates to CASSLGLDGNYEQYF.

With regard to this clone: Other nucleotide sequences from this sample produce the same CDR3. The chain has TRBV19 and TRBJ2-7; D may be TRBD1 or TRBD2 (5 bases each). This CDR3 region has 13 residues. The germline V gene has CDR1 LNHDA and CDR2 SQIVND (reference sequence). V was pared by 3 bases and J by 3 bases, with 9 bases between. CDR3 bases: TGTGCCAGTAGTATCCGGGACGGCTACGAGCAGTACTTC. It encodes CASSIRDGYEQYF.

On this clone: Other DNA sequences within the sample encode an identical CDR3. The chain carries TRBV10-3 and TRBJ1-5; the D gene is possibly TRBD1 (6 bases). The CDR3 is 14 residues long. V was clipped by 0 bases and J by 5 bases, with 8 bases between them. The germline CDR1 and CDR2 sequences are ENHRY and SYGVKD. CDR3 coding DNA: TGTGCCATCAGTGAGTCGGGGGGCGATCAGCCCCAGCATTTT. It yields the protein CAISESGGDQPQHF.

Comments on this clone: Given a far larger clone just one base away, this is likely a sequencing read error. Different DNA sequences within this sample yield the same CDR3. The chain couples TRBV28 to TRBJ2-7; D is unresolved. The CDR3 extends over 11 amino acids. V was cut by 2 bases and J by 4 bases, with 3 bases left in between. Per germline, CDR1 MDHEN and CDR2 SYDVKM. Here the CDR3 reads CASSLLYEQYF. DNA of the CDR3: TGTGCCAGCAGTTTACTATACGAGCAGTACTTC.

The rearrangement uses TRBV5-1 and TRBJ2-7; 11 bases agree with TRBD1. The trim removed 2 bases at V and 6 bases at J, leaving 4 bases unmatched. The CDR3 is 14 residues long. Germline assignment: CDR1 SGHRS and CDR2 YFSETQ. The CDR3 DNA reads as TGCGCCAGCAGCTTAGGGACAGGGGGAACCGAGCAGTACTTC. It encodes CASSLGTGGTEQYF. Full variable domain (rest looked up from reference TRBV5-1 and TRBJ2-7): KAGVTQTPRYLIKTRGQQVTLSCSPISGHRSVSWYQQTPGQGLQFLFEYFSETQRNKGNFPGRFSGRQFSNSRSEMNVSTLELGDSALYLCASSLGTGGTEQYFGPGTRLTVT.

The chain joins TRBV5-1 to TRBJ2-7; no clear D. Germline CDR1 reads SGHRS; CDR2 reads YFSETQ. The CDR3 loop spans 14 amino acids. The V and J ends lost 0 bases and 3 bases respectively, with 10 bases between them. For the CDR3, the DNA is TGCGCCAGCAGCTTGGATACCCCCCTCTACGAGCAGTACTTC. Translated, it gives CASSLDTPLYEQYF.

This clone was seen more than once but under ten times. This chain joins TRBV15 and TRBJ2-5, with D possibly called TRBD1 or TRBD2 (5 bases each). Deletions cut 7 bases from V and 1 base from J, with 10 bases between. Germline assignment: CDR1 LNHNV and CDR2 YYDKDF (reference sequence). CDR3 length equals 13 residues. CDR3 DNA sequence: TGTGCCACCACTTGGGACCTCCAAGAGACCCAGTACTTC. Amino acid sequence: CATTWDLQETQYF.

The CDR3 bases are TGTGCCACCAGCAGATCCTCCCAGGTCAGAAGCTACGAGCAGTACTTC. It encodes CATSRSSQVRSYEQYF. The gene calls are TRBV15 and TRBJ2-7; D uncertain. Germline V gene sequence: CDR1 LNHNV, CDR2 YYDKDF (reference sequence). The CDR3 extends over 16 amino acids. The V gene lost 2 bases and the J gene lost 3 bases, with 17 bases spanning the gap.

CDR3 loop: CASTSRDSGEQYF. The CDR3, as DNA: TGCGCCAGCACTTCCAGGGATTCCGGCGAGCAGTACTTC. This chain links TRBV5-1 with TRBJ2-7, with D perhaps TRBD1 (5 bases). Germline-derived CDR1 and CDR2 are SGHRS and YFSETQ. There are 13 residues in the CDR3. Trimming took 6 bases from V and 6 from J, leaving 16 bases between them.

The genes are TRBV5-5 and TRBJ2-7, with TRBD1 matching over 7 bases. The CDR3 runs to 12 residues. J was trimmed by 13 bases and V by 0 bases; bases with no gene match: 7. Germline values: CDR1 SGHKS, CDR2 YYEKEE (reference sequence). CDR3: CASSLGQGTTYF. The CDR3 DNA reads as TGTGCCAGCAGCTTGGGACAGGGAACGACTTACTTC. The full variable domain, with the rest looked up from reference TRBV5-5 and TRBJ2-7, is DAGVTQSPTHLIKTRGQQVTLRCSPISGHKSVSWYQQVLGQGPQFIFQYYEKEERGRGNFPDRFSARQFPNYSSELNVNALLLGDSALYLCASSLGQGTTYFGPGTRLTVT.